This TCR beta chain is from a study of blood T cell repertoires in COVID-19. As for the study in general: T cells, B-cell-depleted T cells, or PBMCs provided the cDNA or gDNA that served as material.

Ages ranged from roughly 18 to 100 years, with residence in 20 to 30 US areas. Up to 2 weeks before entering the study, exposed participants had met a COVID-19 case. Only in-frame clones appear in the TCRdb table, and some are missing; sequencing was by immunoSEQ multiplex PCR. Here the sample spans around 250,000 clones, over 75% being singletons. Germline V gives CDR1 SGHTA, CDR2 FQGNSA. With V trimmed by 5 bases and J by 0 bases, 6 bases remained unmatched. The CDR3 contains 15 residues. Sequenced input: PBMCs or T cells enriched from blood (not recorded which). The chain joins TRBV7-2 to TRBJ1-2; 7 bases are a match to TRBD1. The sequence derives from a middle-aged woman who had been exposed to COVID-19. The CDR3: CASSPLQGANYGYTF. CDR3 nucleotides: TGTGCCAGCAGCCCCTTGCAGGGGGCTAACTATGGCTACACCTTC.